This TCR beta chain originates from a study of PD-L1 blockade in urothelial cancer. As for the study in general: When blood samples were assessed, the median T cell count was 141,255.

The V end was cut by 5 bases, the J end by 6 bases, with 7 bases between. Germline V lookup: CDR1 LNHDA, CDR2 SQIVND (reference sequence). This CDR3 has 12 amino acids. Time point reported: peripheral blood 6 weeks after treatment start. Some clones are missing from TCRdb's copy, which holds only in-frame ones; the method was immunoSEQ multiplex PCR. The data hold 100,000 to 150,000 clones, with around 86% observed a single time. The sequenced sample was PBMCs, obtained around atezolizumab (anti-PD-L1) treatment. The V call is TRBV19, the J call TRBJ2-2; unclear D gene. The sequence derives from a man between 50 and 59 years old with urothelial cancer. The CDR3 loop is CASSFLSGELFF. As DNA, the CDR3 is TGTGCCAGTAGTTTCCTATCCGGGGAGCTGTTTTTT.